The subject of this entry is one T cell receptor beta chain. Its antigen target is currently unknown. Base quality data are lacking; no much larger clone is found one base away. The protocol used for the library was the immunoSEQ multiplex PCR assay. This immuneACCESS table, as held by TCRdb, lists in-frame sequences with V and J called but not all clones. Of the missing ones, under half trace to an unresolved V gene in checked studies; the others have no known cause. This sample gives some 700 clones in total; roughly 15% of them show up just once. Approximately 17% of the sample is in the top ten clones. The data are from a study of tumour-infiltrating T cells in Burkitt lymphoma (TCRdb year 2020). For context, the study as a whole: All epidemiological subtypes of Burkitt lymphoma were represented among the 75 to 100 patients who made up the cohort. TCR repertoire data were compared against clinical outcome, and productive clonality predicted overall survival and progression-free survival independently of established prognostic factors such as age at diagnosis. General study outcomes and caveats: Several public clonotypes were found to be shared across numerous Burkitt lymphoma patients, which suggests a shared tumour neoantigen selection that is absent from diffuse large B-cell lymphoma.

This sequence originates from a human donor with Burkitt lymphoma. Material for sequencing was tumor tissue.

CDR3 protein: CASSLEVGQGGYGYTF. The sequenced DNA is TGTGCCAGCAGCTTGGAAGTTGGACAGGGGGGCTATGGCTACACCTTC. The receptor chain draws on TRBV5-4 and TRBJ1-2, with TRBD1 identical over 10 junction bases. The CDR3 spans 16 residues, from the cysteine through the phenylalanine. Of all the DNA, just the CDR3 is kept, 48 bases in frame from base 1. Relative to germline, V is missing 0 bases and J is missing 4 bases, with 6 bases of the junction outside any gene match. CDR1 and CDR2 are read off the germline V gene (reference sequence) as SGHNT and YYREEE.